Described below is a single T cell receptor beta chain sequence and its context. Its antigen target is currently unknown. No per-base quality is available; no much larger clone lies one base away. Receptor amplification or capture employed the immunoSEQ multiplex PCR assay. TCRdb stores this immuneACCESS table with in-frame sequences only. Part of the clones is absent; in the studies checked, under half of the shortfall reflects unresolved V genes, and no reason is known for the rest. Present in this sample are fewer than 95,000 clones, 91% of which were seen just once. The ten largest account for 15% to 19% of the sample. Relative to germline, V is 1 base shorter and J is 3 bases shorter, with 12 bases between their ends. Sequences SGHDT (CDR1) and YYEEEE (CDR2) are obtained from the germline V gene. There are 15 amino acids in the CDR3, from cysteine to phenylalanine inclusive. The retained sequence is limited to the CDR3, 45 bases, with the frame set at the first base.

This sample was taken from a study of control samples from healthy donors and cancer patients (dated by TCRdb to about 2020). Input material: blood. This sequence uses TRBV5-6 and TRBJ2-3; tentative D gene TRBD1, with 6 bases matching. The clonotype was recovered from a man aged 30-40 years in good health. The CDR3 reads as follows: CASSLRQGSTDTQYF. The DNA sequence is given as TGTGCCAGCAGCTTGCGTCAGGGGAGTACAGATACGCAGTATTTT.